The present entry profiles one T cell receptor beta chain with its context. RNA, at roughly 0.45 to 1 ug, was reverse transcribed with random hexamers. Across 54 Vbeta and 13 Jbeta, TCR beta CDR3 was amplified with immunoSEQ multiplex PCR. TCRdb fed the immunoSEQ multiplex PCR reads into MiXCR, producing one record per CDR3 protein. The sample yields about 140,000 distinct CDR3 sequences, 95% seen once. This entry is derived from a study of CD8 T cells in Susac syndrome. The CDR3 has 15 amino acids. CDR1 KGHDR and CDR2 SFDVKD come from the germline V gene. Unmatched junction bases numbered 6, after V lost 3 bases and J lost 6 bases.

The TCR was taken from a human donor with Susac syndrome. V gene TRBV24-1 combines with J gene TRBJ2-2, with 7 bases matching TRBD2. Material for sequencing was CD4+ T cells from PBMCs. CDR3 in DNA: TGTGCCACCAGTGATATCGGGAGCGGGGCCGGGGAGCTGTTTTTT. Translation gives CATSDIGSGAGELFF.